This entry describes one TCR beta chain. What it recognizes is unknown. Trimming removed 6 bases from V and 7 bases from J; junction bases left unmatched: 9. CDR3 size: 15 residues. Germline assignment: CDR1 MNHEY and CDR2 SMNVEV (reference sequence). This entry belongs to a study of shared clonotypes between healthy human individuals. Across the whole study: Per donor, CD8 memory used one plate, CD8 naive used two, CD4 memory used three and CD4 naive used three. Study conclusions and caveats: Rarefaction indicated that sorted-subset sequencing remained incomplete although depth was large. Generation probabilities were higher for clonotypes shared across all four sorted-subset donors than for unshared ones.

TCRdb's copy holds only in-frame clones and misses some; the assay was immunoSEQ multiplex PCR. This table holds about 110,000 clones, roughly two thirds found once. Healthy HIV-negative adults without recent acute infections or vaccinations served as donors. The chain joins TRBV27 to TRBJ2-1, with TRBD2 matching 10 bases. The specimen was memory CD8+ T cells sorted from blood. The sample's subset: CD45RO+ cells pooled with CCR7-negative TemRA cells. This receptor was taken from a woman in her 30s in good health. The CDR3 coding sequence is TGTGCCAGCAGGTTGCTCAGCGGGAGGGTTAATGAGCAGTTCTTC. Its translation: CASRLLSGRVNEQFF.